This T cell receptor beta chain was identified during a study of T cell changes during pregnancy in multiple sclerosis. Trimming removed 3 bases from V and 7 bases from J, with 10 bases in between. Germline lookup yields CDR1 LNHDA and CDR2 SQIVND (reference sequence). There are 13 residues in the CDR3. The data were produced by immunoSEQ multiplex PCR, yet TCRdb's version contains in-frame clones alone and is incomplete. Of some 39,000 clones listed, approximately 92% are singletons. The TCR was taken from a female donor with multiple sclerosis, enrolled in a pregnancy study. The rearrangement uses TRBV19 and TRBJ2-1; the D gene is possibly TRBD2 (5 bases). The specimen was PBMCs (not recorded whether the cells were cultured). The CDR3: CASSIGDVNEQFF. Here the CDR3 DNA reads TGTGCCAGTAGTATCGGGGATGTAAATGAGCAGTTCTTC.